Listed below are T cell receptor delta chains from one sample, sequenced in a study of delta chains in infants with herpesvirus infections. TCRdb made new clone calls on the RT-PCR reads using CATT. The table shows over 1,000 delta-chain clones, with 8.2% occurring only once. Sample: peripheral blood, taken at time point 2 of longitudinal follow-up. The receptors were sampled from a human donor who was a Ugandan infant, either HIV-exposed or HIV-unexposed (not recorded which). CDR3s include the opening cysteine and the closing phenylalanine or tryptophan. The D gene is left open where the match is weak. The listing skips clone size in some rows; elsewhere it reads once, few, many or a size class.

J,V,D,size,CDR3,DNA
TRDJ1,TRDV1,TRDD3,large,CALGERRHIWGKVWTDKLIF,TGTGCTCTTGGGGAACGGCGACACATCTGGGGGAAAGTATGGACCGATAAACTCATCTTT
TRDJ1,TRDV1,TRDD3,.,CALGELEPTHGEDTLDKLIF,TGTGCTCTTGGGGAACTAGAGCCGACCCATGGGGAGGATACGCTCGATAAACTCATCTTT
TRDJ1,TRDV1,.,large,CALGEPLCWGEFADKLIF,TGTGCTCTTGGGGAGCCTCTCTGCTGGGGTGAATTCGCCGATAAACTCATCTTT
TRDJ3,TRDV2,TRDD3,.,CACDTVWGTGSSWDTRQMFF,TGTGCCTGTGACACCGTCTGGGGGACCGGAAGCTCCTGGGACACCCGACAGATGTTTTTC
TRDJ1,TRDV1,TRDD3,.,CALGELTHPYWGYIGTDKLIF,TGTGCTCTTGGGGAACTTACCCACCCGTACTGGGGATACATTGGGACCGATAAACTCATCTTT
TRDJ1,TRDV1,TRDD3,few,CALGETLNPALYWGYTDKLIF,TGTGCTCTTGGGGAAACTCTCAACCCCGCCCTTTACTGGGGGTACACCGATAAACTCATCTTT
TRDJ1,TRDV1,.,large,CALGYETPFHKLIF,TGTGCTCTTGGTTATGAGACTCCCTTTCATAAACTCATCTTT
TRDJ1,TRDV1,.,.,CALGELGIGGRRGIQTQYTDKLIF,TGTGCTCTTGGGGAATTGGGGATCGGCGGGCGGAGGGGTATACAGACCCAGTACACCGATAAACTCATCTTT
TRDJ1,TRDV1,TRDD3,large,CALGGGLPCLGGFGATDKLIF,TGTGCTCTTGGGGGAGGCCTTCCCTGTCTTGGGGGATTTGGGGCCACCGATAAACTCATCTTT
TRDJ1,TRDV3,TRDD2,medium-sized,CALAFLRVIGGPYTDKLIF,TGTGCCTTGGCCTTCCTACGAGTCATAGGGGGACCTTACACCGATAAACTCATCTTT
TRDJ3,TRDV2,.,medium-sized,CACDTVRAPSSWDTRQMFF,TGTGCCTGTGACACCGTTCGTGCCCCAAGCTCCTGGGACACCCGACAGATGTTTTTC
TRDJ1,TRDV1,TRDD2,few,CALGGYRPPSYAEFDKLIF,TGTGCTCTTGGGGGATACCGCCCTCCTTCCTACGCCGAATTCGATAAACTCATCTTT
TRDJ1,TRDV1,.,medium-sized,CALGEGVLVGDTDKLIF,TGTGCTCTTGGGGAAGGGGTCCTAGTGGGGGACACCGATAAACTCATCTTT
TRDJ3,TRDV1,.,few,CALGELGLGVRSSHSWDTRQMFF,TGTGCTCTTGGGGAACTAGGCCTAGGGGTCCGCTCATCCCACTCCTGGGACACCCGACAGATGTTTTTC
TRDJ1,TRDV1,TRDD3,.,CALGNLPPRGYSTDKLIF,TGTGCTCTGGGCAATCTTCCCCCCCGGGGATACTCGACCGATAAACTCATCTTT
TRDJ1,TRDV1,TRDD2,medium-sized,CALGEPTFLRVGGCTDKLIF,TGTGCTCTTGGGGAACCTACCTTCCTACGGGTTGGGGGGTGCACCGATAAACTCATCTTT
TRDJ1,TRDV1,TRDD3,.,CALGEKRHLNVMYWGIPYTDKLIF,TGTGCTCTTGGGGAAAAACGGCATCTCAACGTGATGTACTGGGGGATACCGTACACCGATAAACTCATCTTT
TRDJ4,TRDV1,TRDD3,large,CALGDPPLYWGIKTRPLIF,TGTGCTCTTGGGGACCCCCCCCTGTACTGGGGGATAAAAACCAGACCCCTGATCTTT
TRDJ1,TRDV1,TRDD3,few,CALGEGYKGLGDTRKFDTDKLIF,TGTGCTCTTGGGGAAGGGTATAAGGGACTGGGGGATACGAGAAAATTTGACACCGATAAACTCATCTTT
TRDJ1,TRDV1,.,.,CALGGPTLYTDKLIF,TGTGCTCTTGGGGGCCCTACGCTCTACACCGATAAACTCATCTTT
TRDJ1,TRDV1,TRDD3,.,CALGELQGGYAYDKLIF,TGTGCTCTTGGGGAACTTCAGGGGGGATACGCCTACGATAAACTCATCTTT
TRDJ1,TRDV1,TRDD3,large,CALGSFLYWGIRKAKYTDKLIF,TGTGCTCTTGGGTCCTTCCTTTACTGGGGGATACGGAAGGCTAAGTACACCGATAAACTCATCTTT
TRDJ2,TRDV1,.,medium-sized,CALGDPAQLFF,TGTGCTCTTGGGGACCCAGCACAACTCTTCTTT
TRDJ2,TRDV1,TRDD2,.,CALGELPLPTFVLGSLLTAQLFF,TGTGCTCTTGGGGAACTCCCCCTTCCTACGTTCGTACTGGGCTCTTTATTGACAGCACAACTCTTCTTT
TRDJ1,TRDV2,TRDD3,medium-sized,CACDVLGDTTDKLIF,TGTGCCTGTGACGTACTGGGGGATACAACCGATAAACTCATCTTT
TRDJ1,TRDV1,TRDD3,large,CALGAPTSPILGDTGGRLIF,TGTGCTCTTGGGGCTCCTACCTCCCCGATACTGGGGGATACAGGGGGGAGACTCATCTTT
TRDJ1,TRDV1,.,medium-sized,CALGEPTGDSYSGGDYTDKLIF,TGTGCTCTTGGGGAACCTACCGGAGATTCCTACTCTGGGGGAGACTACACCGATAAACTCATCTTT
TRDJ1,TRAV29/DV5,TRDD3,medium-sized,CAASHPDWGTNTDKLIF,TGTGCAGCAAGCCATCCTGACTGGGGGACCAACACCGATAAACTCATCTTT
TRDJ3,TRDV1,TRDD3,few,CALGERRIRSSWDTRQMFF,TGTGCTCTTGGGGAACGAAGGATACGGAGCTCCTGGGACACCCGACAGATGTTTTTC